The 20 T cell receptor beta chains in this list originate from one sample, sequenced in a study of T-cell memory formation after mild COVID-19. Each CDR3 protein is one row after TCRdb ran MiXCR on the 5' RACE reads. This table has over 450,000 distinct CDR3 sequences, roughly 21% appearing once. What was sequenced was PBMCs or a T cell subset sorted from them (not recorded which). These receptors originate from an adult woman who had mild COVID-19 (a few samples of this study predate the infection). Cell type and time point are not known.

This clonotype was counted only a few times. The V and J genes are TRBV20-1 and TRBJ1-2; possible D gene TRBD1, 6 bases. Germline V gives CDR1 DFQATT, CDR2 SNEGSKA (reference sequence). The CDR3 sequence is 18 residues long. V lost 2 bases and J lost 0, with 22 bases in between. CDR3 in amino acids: CSARRPGTPSPPNYGYTF. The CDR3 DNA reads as TGCAGTGCTAGACGACCCGGGACACCATCCCCTCCTAACTATGGCTACACCTTC.

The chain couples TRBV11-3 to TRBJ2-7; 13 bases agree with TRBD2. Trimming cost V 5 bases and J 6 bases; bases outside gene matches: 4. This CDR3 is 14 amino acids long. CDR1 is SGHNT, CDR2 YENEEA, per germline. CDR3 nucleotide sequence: TGTGCCAGCAGCCGGACTAGCGGGAGAACCGAGCAGTACTTC. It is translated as CASSRTSGRTEQYF.

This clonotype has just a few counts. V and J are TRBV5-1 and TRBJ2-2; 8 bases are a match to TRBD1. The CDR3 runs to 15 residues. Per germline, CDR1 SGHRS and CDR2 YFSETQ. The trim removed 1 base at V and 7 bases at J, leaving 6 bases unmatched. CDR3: CASSLTQGASGELFF. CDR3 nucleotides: TGCGCCAGCAGCTTGACTCAGGGGGCGAGCGGGGAGCTGTTTTTT.

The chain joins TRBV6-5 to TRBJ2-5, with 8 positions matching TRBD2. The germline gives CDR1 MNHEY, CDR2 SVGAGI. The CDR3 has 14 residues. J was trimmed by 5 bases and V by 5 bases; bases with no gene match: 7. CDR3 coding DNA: TGTGCCAGCAGTCCGGGACTAGGTGATGAGACCCAGTACTTC. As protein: CASSPGLGDETQYF.

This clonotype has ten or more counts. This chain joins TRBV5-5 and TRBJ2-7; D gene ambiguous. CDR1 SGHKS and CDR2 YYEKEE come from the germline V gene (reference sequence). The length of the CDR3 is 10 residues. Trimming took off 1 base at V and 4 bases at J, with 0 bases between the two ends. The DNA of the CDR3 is TGTGCCAGCAGCTTGTACGAGCAGTACTTC. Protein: CASSLYEQYF.

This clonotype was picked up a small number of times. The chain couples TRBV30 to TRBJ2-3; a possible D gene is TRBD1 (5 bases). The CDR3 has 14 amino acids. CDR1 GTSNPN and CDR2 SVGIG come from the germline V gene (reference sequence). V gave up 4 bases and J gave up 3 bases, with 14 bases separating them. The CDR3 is CAWNRGLGTDTQYF. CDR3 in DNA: TGTGCCTGGAATAGGGGCCTGGGGACAGATACGCAGTATTTT.

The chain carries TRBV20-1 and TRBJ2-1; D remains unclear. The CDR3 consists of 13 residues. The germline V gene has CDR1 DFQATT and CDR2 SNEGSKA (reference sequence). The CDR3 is CSLLFSSSNEQFF. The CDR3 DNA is TGCAGCCTTTTGTTTTCATCTAGCAATGAGCAGTTCTTC.

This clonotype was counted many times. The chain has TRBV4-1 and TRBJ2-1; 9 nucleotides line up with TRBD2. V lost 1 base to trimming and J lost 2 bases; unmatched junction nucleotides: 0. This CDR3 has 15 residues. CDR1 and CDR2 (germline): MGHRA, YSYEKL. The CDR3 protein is CASSQVAGAYNEQFF. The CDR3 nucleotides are TGCGCCAGCAGCCAAGTAGCGGGGGCCTACAATGAGCAGTTCTTC.

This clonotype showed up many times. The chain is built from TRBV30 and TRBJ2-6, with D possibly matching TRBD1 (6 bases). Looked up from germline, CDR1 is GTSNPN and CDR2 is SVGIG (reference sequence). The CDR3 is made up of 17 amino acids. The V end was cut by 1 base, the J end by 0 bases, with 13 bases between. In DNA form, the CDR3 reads TGTGCCTGGAGTGCCCTAACAGGGAGCTCTGGGGCCAACGTCCTGACTTTC. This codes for CAWSALTGSSGANVLTF.

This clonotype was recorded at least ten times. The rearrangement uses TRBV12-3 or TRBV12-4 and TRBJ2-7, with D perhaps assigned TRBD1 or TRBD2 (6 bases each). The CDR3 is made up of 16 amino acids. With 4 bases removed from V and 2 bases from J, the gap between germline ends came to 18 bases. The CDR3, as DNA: TGTGCCAGCAGTTCGCCGGGGGCAGCCTTCGCCTACGAGCAGTACTTC. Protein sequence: CASSSPGAAFAYEQYF.

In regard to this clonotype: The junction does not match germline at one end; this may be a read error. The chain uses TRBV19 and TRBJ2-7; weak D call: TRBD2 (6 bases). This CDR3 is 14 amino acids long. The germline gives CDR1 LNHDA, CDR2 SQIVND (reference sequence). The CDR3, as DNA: TGTGCCAGTAGCATAGCGGTAGCCCGCTACGAGCAGTACTTC. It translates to CASSIAVARYEQYF.

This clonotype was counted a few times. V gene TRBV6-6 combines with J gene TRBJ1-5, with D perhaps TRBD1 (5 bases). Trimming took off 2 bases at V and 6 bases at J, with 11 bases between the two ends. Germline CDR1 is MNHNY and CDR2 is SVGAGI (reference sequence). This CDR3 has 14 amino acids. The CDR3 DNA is TGTGCCAGCAGTTACGCAGGGTTAAGTCAGCCCCAGCATTTT. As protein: CASSYAGLSQPQHF.

The DNA of the CDR3 is TGTGCCAGCAGCTTACGCGATTGGGGAGAGGGGAATGAGCAGTTCTTC. This translates into CASSLRDWGEGNEQFF. The V call is TRBV7-9, the J call TRBJ2-1; D may match TRBD1 or TRBD2 (5 bases each). The CDR3 has 16 residues. Germline V gives CDR1 SEHNR, CDR2 FQNEAQ (reference sequence). The germline V and J ends were trimmed by 2 bases and 7 bases, with 18 bases remaining between them.

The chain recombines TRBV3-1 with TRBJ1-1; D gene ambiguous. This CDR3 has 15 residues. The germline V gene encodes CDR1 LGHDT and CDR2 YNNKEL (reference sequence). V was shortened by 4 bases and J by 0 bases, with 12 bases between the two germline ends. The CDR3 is CASSLSERMNTEAFF. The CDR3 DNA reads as TGTGCCAGCAGCCTCTCGGAGCGGATGAACACTGAAGCTTTCTTT. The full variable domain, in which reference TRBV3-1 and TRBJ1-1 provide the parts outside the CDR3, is DTAVSQTPKYLVTQMGNDKSIKCEQNLGHDTMYWYKQDSKKFLKIMFSYNNKELIINETVPNRFSPKSPDKAHLNLHINSLELGDSAVYFCASSLSERMNTEAFFGQGTRLTVV.

DNA for the CDR3: TGTGCCAGCAGCCTCCTCCATGGCGTCTCCTACGAGCAGTACTTC. It codes for CASSLLHGVSYEQYF. J is TRBJ2-7 and V is TRBV3-1; D uncertain. CDR1 and CDR2 (germline): LGHDT, YNNKEL (reference sequence). This CDR3 spans 15 amino acids. Trimming shortened V by 4 bases and J by 0 bases, and 13 bases separated the two germline ends.

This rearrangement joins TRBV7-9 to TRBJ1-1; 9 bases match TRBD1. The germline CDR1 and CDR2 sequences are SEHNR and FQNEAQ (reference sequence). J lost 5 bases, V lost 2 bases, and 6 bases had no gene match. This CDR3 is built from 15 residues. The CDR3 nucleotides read TGTGCCAGCAGCTTAATACAGGGGGCGAGTACTGAAGCTTTCTTT. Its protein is CASSLIQGASTEAFF. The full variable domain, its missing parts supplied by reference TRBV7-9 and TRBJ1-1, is DTGVSQNPRHKITKRGQNVTFRCDPISEHNRLYWYRQTLGQGPEFLTYFQNEAQLEKSRLLSDRFSAERPKGSFSTLEIQRTEQGDSAMYLCASSLIQGASTEAFFGQGTRLTVV.

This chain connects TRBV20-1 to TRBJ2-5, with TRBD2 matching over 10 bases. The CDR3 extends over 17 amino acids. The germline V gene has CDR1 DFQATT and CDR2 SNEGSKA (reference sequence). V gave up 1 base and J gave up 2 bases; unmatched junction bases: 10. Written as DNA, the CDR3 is TGCAGTGCTAGAGGGCTAGCGGGAGAGGGGATACAAGAGACCCAGTACTTC. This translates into CSARGLAGEGIQETQYF.

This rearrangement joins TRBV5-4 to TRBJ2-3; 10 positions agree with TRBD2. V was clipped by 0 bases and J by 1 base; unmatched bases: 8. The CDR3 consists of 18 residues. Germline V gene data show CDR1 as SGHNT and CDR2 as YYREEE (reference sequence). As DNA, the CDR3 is TGTGCCAGCAGCTTGGGCGGGACTAGCGTTTTTGGCACAGATACGCAGTATTTT. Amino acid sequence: CASSLGGTSVFGTDTQYF.

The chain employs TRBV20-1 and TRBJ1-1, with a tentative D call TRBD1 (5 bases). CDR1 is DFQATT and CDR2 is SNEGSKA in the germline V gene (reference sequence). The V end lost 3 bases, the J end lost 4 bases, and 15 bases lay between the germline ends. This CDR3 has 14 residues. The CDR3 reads CSASLSGYGTEAFF. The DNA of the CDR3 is TGCAGTGCTAGTCTTTCAGGGTACGGCACTGAAGCTTTCTTT.

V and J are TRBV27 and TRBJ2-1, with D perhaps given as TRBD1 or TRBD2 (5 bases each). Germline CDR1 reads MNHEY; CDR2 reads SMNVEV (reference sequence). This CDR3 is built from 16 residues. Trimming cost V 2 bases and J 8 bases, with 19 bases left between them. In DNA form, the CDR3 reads TGTGCCAGCAGTTTAGAGCACGGTCCCCCGGGGCATGAGCAGTTCTTC. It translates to CASSLEHGPPGHEQFF.